This record looks at one TCR beta chain sequence and its context. Its specificity is unknown. The CDR3 length is 15 residues. The V end was cut by 6 bases, the J end by 1 base, with 16 bases between. Looked up from germline, CDR1 is SGHDT and CDR2 is YYEEEE. The data were obtained in a study of cytomegalovirus exposure and HLA in healthy donors. Study-level points and caveats: A few of the chains that were CMV-associated were confirmed in vitro to be specific for CMV antigens.

Profiling relied on immunoSEQ multiplex PCR, and the TCRdb table lists in-frame clones only, not all of them. The repertoire holds fewer than 250,000 clones, with around nine tenths as singletons. This clonotype was obtained from a man between 18 and 35 years old in good health and CMV-seronegative. V gene TRBV5-6 combines with J gene TRBJ1-2, with D perhaps TRBD1 (5 bases). Sequenced material: PBMCs. CDR3 coding DNA: TGTGCCAGCATCACTGACAGACGGATTAACTATGGCTACACCTTC. Amino acids: CASITDRRINYGYTF.